There are many counts of the clone carrying this T cell receptor (beta chain). Relative to the germline gene, one junction end is altered; a read error may explain this. Additional DNA sequences in this sample encode the identical CDR3. These data belong to a study of metastatic and nonmetastatic thyroid tumors. Patients had received no treatment of any kind before thyroid surgery. Germline V lookup: CDR1 SSHAT, CDR2 FNYEAQ (reference sequence). CDR3 length: 14 amino acids. The authors' processing: Clinicopathological groups of papillary thyroid cancer showed CDR3 differences that were used to build a distant-metastasis classifier. TCRdb ran MiXCR on the PCR reads. What appears here as the V and J calls and clone size reflects TCRdb's work, not the paper's. Of about 12,000 clones detected, about 31% appear once; the ten largest clones hold roughly an eighth.

V and J are TRBV7-7 and TRBJ2-2, with unresolved D. This clonotype was obtained from a female donor with papillary thyroid cancer or a benign thyroid nodule (not recorded which). Some clones in this sample may be carry-over from other donors' samples. Sequenced: tumor tissue. The CDR3 bases are TGTGCTAGCAGCTTACACCCGAACACCGGGGAGCTGTTTTTT. Its translation is CASSLHPNTGELFF.